The clone carrying this TCR beta chain showed up just a few times. Antigen specificity is unknown. CDR3 length: 12 amino acids. V lost 3 bases, J lost 14 bases, and 4 bases stayed unmatched. CDR1 and CDR2 (germline): LNHDA, SQIVND (reference sequence). Amplification used 60 Vbeta primers and 13 Jbeta primers. TCRdb keeps only in-frame clones here, not all; method: immunoSEQ multiplex PCR. The sample holds around 120,000 clones; approximately 80% are singletons and the top ten take just over 2.5%. This sample was taken from a study of cytomegalovirus exposure and HLA in healthy donors. Points from the study as a whole: Later analysis identified about 15,000 TCR beta sequences associated with HLA alleles, using a false discovery rate threshold of 0.05. What was likely a sequencing artifact was a cluster of highly shared sequence variants.

The sequenced sample consisted of PBMCs. The sequence was collected from a man younger than 45 in good health and CMV-seronegative. The chain has TRBV19 and TRBJ2-2, with TRBD1 matching 9 bases. CDR3 protein: CASSILQGALFF. CDR3 in DNA: TGTGCCAGTAGTATCCTACAGGGGGCCCTGTTTTTT. Drawing the rest from reference TRBV19 and TRBJ2-2, the complete variable domain is DGGITQSPKYLFRKEGQNVTLSCEQNLNHDAMYWYRQDPGQGLRLIYYSQIVNDFQKGDIAEGYSVSREKKESFPLTVTSAQKNPTAFYLCASSILQGALFFGEGSRLTVL.